These 18 T cell receptor beta chains originate from one sample sequenced in a study of cytomegalovirus exposure and HLA in healthy donors. In the PCR, 60 Vbeta and 13 Jbeta primers were used. The repertoire was sequenced with immunoSEQ multiplex PCR; TCRdb's copy has only in-frame clones and lacks some. The table shows tens of thousands of clones, with over 55% occurring only once. The specimen was PBMCs. Receptor source: a boy between 10 and 17 years old in good health and CMV-seropositive.

The gene calls are TRBV7-2 and TRBJ2-3, with 8 positions matching TRBD2. The germline gives CDR1 SGHTA, CDR2 FQGNSA. The junction had 2 bases not matched to a gene; V was cut back by 7 bases and J by 2 bases. This CDR3 region has 13 residues. This CDR3 is CASTRGDTDTQYF. The CDR3 nucleotides read TGTGCCAGCACGCGGGGGGACACAGATACGCAGTATTTT.

This clone was recorded a few times. The V and J genes are TRBV2 and TRBJ2-1; D gene ambiguous. From germline, CDR1 is SNHLY and CDR2 FYNNEI. V dropped 4 bases and J dropped 6 bases, with 13 bases sitting between them. The CDR3 runs 14 residues. DNA for the CDR3: TGTGCCAGCAGTGTTATTTCAGTGTTCAATGAGCAGTTCTTC. Encoded protein: CASSVISVFNEQFF.

The table lists this clone with a few counts. The chain is built from TRBV30 and TRBJ2-1; tentatively, D is TRBD1 (7 bases). There are 15 residues in the CDR3. Between the trimmed V and J ends, which lost 4 bases and 4 bases, there was a span of 17 bases. Germline CDR1 is GTSNPN and CDR2 is SVGIG (reference sequence). The DNA of the CDR3 is TGTGCCTGGATTGGGACAGATCGGGAGTACAATGAGCAGTTCTTC. Its protein product is CAWIGTDREYNEQFF.

CDR3 DNA sequence: TGTGCCAGCAGCTTCCCCGGGGATTACGGGACCTTC. This encodes CASSFPGDYGTF. The rearrangement uses TRBV5-8 and TRBJ1-2; the D is unclear. The CDR3 covers 12 residues. Trimming took off 2 bases at V and 14 bases at J, with 16 bases between the two ends. In germline, CDR1 is SGHTS, CDR2 YDEGEE. The variable domain in full, with the rest retrieved from reference TRBV5-8 and TRBJ1-2, is EAGVTQSPTHLIKTRGQQATLRCSPISGHTSVYWYQQALGLGLQFLLWYDEGEERNRGNFPPRFSGRQFPNYSSELNVNALELEDSALYLCASSFPGDYGTFGSGTRLTVV.

The rearrangement joins TRBV30 to TRBJ1-2; TRBD1 is a possible D gene (6 bases). This CDR3 region has 14 residues. Trimming pared 5 bases from V and 7 bases from J, leaving 20 bases between. The germline gives CDR1 GTSNPN, CDR2 SVGIG (reference sequence). The CDR3 sequence: CAWGGPTGVGGYTF. In DNA form, the CDR3 reads TGTGCCTGGGGTGGGCCGACAGGCGTCGGTGGCTACACCTTC.

The chain combines TRBV5-1 with TRBJ2-6; TRBD1 is a possible D gene (5 bases). Between the trimmed V and J ends, which lost 0 bases and 11 bases, there was a span of 12 bases. The CDR3 loop spans 14 amino acids. Per germline, CDR1 SGHRS and CDR2 YFSETQ. The CDR3 DNA follows: TGCGCCAGCAGCTTGGCCGTGACAGCCGACGTCCTGACTTTC. Amino acids: CASSLAVTADVLTF.

This clone was seen a few times. This chain connects TRBV28 to TRBJ2-6; unclear D gene. CDR1 and CDR2 (germline): MDHEN, SYDVKM. V lost 6 bases to trimming and J lost 4 bases, with 7 bases between them. CDR3 length: 13 amino acids. The CDR3 DNA reads as TGTGCCAGCAGCTCGGTGGGGGCCAACGTCCTGACTTTC. It translates to CASSSVGANVLTF.

The rearrangement uses TRBV7-9 and TRBJ1-2; D uncertain. Germline V gene lookup returns CDR1 SEHNR and CDR2 FQNEAQ (reference sequence). The CDR3 length is 12 residues. Trimming shortened V by 10 bases and J by 2 bases, and 11 bases separated the two germline ends. In DNA, the CDR3 is TGTGCCATCACCCTCCAGAACTATGGCTACACCTTC. Translated, it gives CAITLQNYGYTF. Using reference TRBV7-9 and TRBJ1-2 for the parts outside the CDR3, the full variable domain is DTGVSQNPRHKITKRGQNVTFRCDPISEHNRLYWYRQTLGQGPEFLTYFQNEAQLEKSRLLSDRFSAERPKGSFSTLEIQRTEQGDSAMYLCAITLQNYGYTFGSGTRLTVV.

This clone was seen only a few times. This chain uses TRBV5-8 with TRBJ2-7; TRBD1 might be the D (6 bases). Germline CDR1 and CDR2: SGHTS and YDEGEE. V dropped 4 bases and J dropped 1 base, with 12 bases sitting between them. The CDR3 spans 14 residues. CDR3 sequence (DNA): TGTGCCAGCAGCCCCGGACAGTTATCCTACGAGCAGTACTTC. This translates into CASSPGQLSYEQYF.

This clone was recorded a few times. The V call is TRBV5-6, the J call TRBJ2-3, with TRBD2 as a possible D gene (6 bases). Germline-derived CDR1 and CDR2 are SGHDT and YYEEEE. Trimming took 0 bases from V and 3 from J, leaving 11 bases between them. The CDR3 has 15 amino acids. In DNA, the CDR3 is TGTGCCAGCAGCTTGGTACCGGGGGAAACAGATACGCAGTATTTT. It yields the protein CASSLVPGETDTQYF.

This clone was seen ten or more times. This sequence joins TRBV30 and TRBJ1-5, with D unclear. This CDR3 is built from 14 residues. CDR1 and CDR2 from the germline V gene are GTSNPN and SVGIG (reference sequence). Between the trimmed V and J ends, which lost 1 base and 2 bases, there was a span of 9 bases. The CDR3 sequence is CAWSAGSGNQPQHF. The CDR3, as DNA: TGTGCCTGGAGTGCGGGTTCGGGCAATCAGCCCCAGCATTTT.

This chain links TRBV30 with TRBJ2-1; perhaps TRBD2 as D (5 bases). Germline values: CDR1 GTSNPN, CDR2 SVGIG (reference sequence). This CDR3 region has 13 residues. The ends were cut back, 5 bases at V and 7 bases at J, with 15 bases in the middle. CDR3 protein: CAWGLSRGNEQFF. CDR3 coding DNA: TGTGCCTGGGGACTGAGTCGGGGAAATGAGCAGTTCTTC.

J is TRBJ1-2 and V is TRBV27; 12 bases are shared with TRBD1. CDR1 is MNHEY and CDR2 is SMNVEV in the germline V gene (reference sequence). The CDR3 runs 18 residues. J was trimmed by 4 bases and V by 5 bases; bases with no gene match: 14. The CDR3 sequence: CASSRKLGQGAFSYGYTF. The CDR3 nucleotides read TGTGCCAGCAGTCGTAAGTTGGGACAGGGGGCATTCAGCTATGGCTACACCTTC.

This clone is a singleton in its sample. Within the sample, other DNA sequences also encode this same CDR3. The chain combines TRBV7-9 with TRBJ1-1; 8 nucleotides line up with TRBD1. The trim removed 6 bases at V and 3 bases at J, leaving 3 bases unmatched. Germline-derived CDR1 and CDR2 are SEHNR and FQNEAQ (reference sequence). The CDR3 has 13 amino acids. The CDR3 DNA reads as TGTGCCAGCAGTTGGACAGGGTACACTGAAGCTTTCTTT. It translates to CASSWTGYTEAFF.

V gene TRBV6-1 combines with J gene TRBJ2-5; TRBD1 is a possible D gene (6 bases). Germline V gives CDR1 MNHNS, CDR2 SASEGT. Trimming took 1 base from V and 1 from J, leaving 13 bases between them. The CDR3 is 16 amino acids. The CDR3 sequence is CASSEGTGLAQETQYF. In DNA, the CDR3 is TGTGCCAGCAGTGAAGGAACAGGGTTAGCCCAAGAGACCCAGTACTTC.

The chain uses TRBV7-2 and TRBJ1-3, with 8 bases matching TRBD1. CDR3 length: 16 residues. The V segment lost 5 bases and the J segment 9 bases; nucleotides outside the gene matches: 15. Germline assignment: CDR1 SGHTA and CDR2 FQGNSA. The CDR3 region has the DNA TGTGCCAGCAGCGACTCAGGGGGCCGCATGATCGGCACCATATATTTT. Its protein product is CASSDSGGRMIGTIYF.

The table lists this clone with a count of one. The chain is built from TRBV19 and TRBJ1-1, with no clear D. The CDR3 spans 13 residues. The germline CDR1 and CDR2 sequences are LNHDA and SQIVND (reference sequence). V lost 7 bases to trimming and J lost 5 bases, with 14 bases between them. The CDR3: CASTFSRWTEAFF. The DNA of the CDR3 is TGTGCCAGTACATTTAGTCGGTGGACTGAAGCTTTCTTT.

This chain links TRBV4-2 with TRBJ1-5; 8 nucleotides line up with TRBD1. The V gene's germline CDR1 is LGHNA and CDR2 YNFKEQ. The CDR3 extends over 16 amino acids. V lost 2 bases and J lost 5; bases outside the gene matches: 8. The chain's CDR3 is CASSQSYGQGHQPQHF. The CDR3 nucleotides read TGTGCCAGCAGCCAATCTTACGGACAGGGACATCAGCCCCAGCATTTT.